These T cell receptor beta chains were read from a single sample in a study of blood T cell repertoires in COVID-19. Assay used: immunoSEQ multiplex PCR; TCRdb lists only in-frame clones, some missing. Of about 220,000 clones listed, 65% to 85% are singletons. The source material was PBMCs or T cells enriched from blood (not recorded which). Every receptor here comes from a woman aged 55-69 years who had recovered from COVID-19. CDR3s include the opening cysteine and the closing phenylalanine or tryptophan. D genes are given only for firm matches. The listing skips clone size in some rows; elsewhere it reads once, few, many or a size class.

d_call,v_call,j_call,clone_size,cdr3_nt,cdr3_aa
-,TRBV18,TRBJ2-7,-,TGTGCCAGCTCACCTCCCGCGGATAGGTACGAGCAGTACTTC,CASSPPADRYEQYF
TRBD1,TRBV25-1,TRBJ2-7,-,TGTGCCAGCAGTGACTCCCTCCGGGACAGACTCTCCTACGAGCAGTACTTC,CASSDSLRDRLSYEQYF
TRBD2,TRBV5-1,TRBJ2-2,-,TGCGCCAGCAGCCGCGGACTAGCGGGAACCACCGGGGAGCTGTTTTTT,CASSRGLAGTTGELFF
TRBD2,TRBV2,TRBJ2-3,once,TGTGCCAGCAGTACCGGACTAGCGGGGTTCACAGATACGCAGTATTTT,CASSTGLAGFTDTQYF
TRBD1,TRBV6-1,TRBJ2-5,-,TGTGCCAGCAGTGAGGGACAGGGGTGGGAGACCCAGTACTTC,CASSEGQGWETQYF
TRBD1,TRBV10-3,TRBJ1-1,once,TGTGCCTTTAGTGACAGGGACGGGGGCACTGAAGCTTTCTTT,CAFSDRDGGTEAFF
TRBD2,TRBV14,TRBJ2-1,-,TGTGCCAGCAGCCAAACCCGACTAGCGGGTCACTACAATGAGCAGTTCTTC,CASSQTRLAGHYNEQFF
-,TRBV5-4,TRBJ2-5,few,TGTGCCAGCAGCTTGTCGGTGGGGAGAGGCCAAGAGACCCAGTACTTC,CASSLSVGRGQETQYF
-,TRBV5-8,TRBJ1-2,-,TGTGCCAGCAGCTTGGAAGAGGCCTCCTCTGGCTACACCTTC,CASSLEEASSGYTF
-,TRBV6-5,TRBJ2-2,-,TGTGCCAGCAGTTCGAGGACATGGGATCGCACCGGGGAGCTGTTTTTT,CASSSRTWDRTGELFF
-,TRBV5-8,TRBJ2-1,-,TGTGCCAGCAGCTTGGACAGGGCATCATATGAGCAGTTCTTC,CASSLDRASYEQFF
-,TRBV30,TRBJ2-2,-,TGTGCCTGGAGTGAGGGGGTTAGGGACACCGGGGAGCTGTTTTTT,CAWSEGVRDTGELFF
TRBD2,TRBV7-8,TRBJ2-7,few,TGTGCCAGCAGCCTAGGACTAGCGGTCTCCTACGAGCAGTACTTC,CASSLGLAVSYEQYF
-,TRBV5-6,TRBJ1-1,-,TGTGCCAGCAGCCCTGGCTGGGGCCTAGAGACTGAAGCTTTCTTT,CASSPGWGLETEAFF
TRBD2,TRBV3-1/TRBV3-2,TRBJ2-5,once,TGTGCCAGCAGCCAAAAGGGACTAGCGGGAGTCAGGGACTTC,CASSQKGLAGVRDF
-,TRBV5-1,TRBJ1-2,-,TGCGCCAGCAGCTTGATGCAGGGTTCTAACTATGGCTACACCTTC,CASSLMQGSNYGYTF
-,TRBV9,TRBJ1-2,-,TGTGCCAGCAGCGTAGTACTTGGCCAGGGCGGTGGCTACACCTTC,CASSVVLGQGGGYTF
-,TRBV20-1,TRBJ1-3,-,TGCAGTGCTAGTAAAGGGGCTTTCTCTGGAAACACCATATATTTT,CSASKGAFSGNTIYF
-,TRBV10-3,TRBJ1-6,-,TGTGCCATCAGTGAGTCGATACAGGGTAATTCACCCCTCCACTTT,CAISESIQGNSPLHF
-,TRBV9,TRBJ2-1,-,TGTGCCAGCAGCGTAGAACTAGCCCCCCACAATGAGCAGTTCTTC,CASSVELAPHNEQFF
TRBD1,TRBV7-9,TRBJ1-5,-,TGTGCCAGCAGCTTAGGGGCAGGGGGCCATCAGCCCCAGCATTTT,CASSLGAGGHQPQHF
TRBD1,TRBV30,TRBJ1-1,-,TGTGCCTGGAGTGTACAGGGGCTGCGGAACACTGAAGCTTTCTTT,CAWSVQGLRNTEAFF
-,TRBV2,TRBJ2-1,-,TGTGCCAGCAGTGAACGGCCAGACAGTGAGCAGTTCTTC,CASSERPDSEQFF
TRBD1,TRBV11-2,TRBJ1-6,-,TGTGCCAGCAGCTTATGGCAGGGGGATTCACCCCTCCACTTT,CASSLWQGDSPLHF
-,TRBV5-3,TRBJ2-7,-,TGTGCCAGACTCGGGACTGCGAATAGCTCCTACGAGCAGTACTTC,CARLGTANSSYEQYF
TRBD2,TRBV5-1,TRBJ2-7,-,TGCGCCAGCAGCCCGGGCCTACTAGCGGGAGGGACCTACGAGCAGTACTTC,CASSPGLLAGGTYEQYF
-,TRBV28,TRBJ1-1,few,TGTGCCAGCTCCGGGTCCACTGAAGCTTTCTTT,CASSGSTEAFF
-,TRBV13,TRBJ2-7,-,TGTGCCAGCAGCCCCACCTACGAGCAGTACTTC,CASSPTYEQYF
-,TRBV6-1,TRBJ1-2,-,TGTGCCAGCAGTGGCCCCCGCGGGGTCTCTTACTATGGCTACACCTTC,CASSGPRGVSYYGYTF
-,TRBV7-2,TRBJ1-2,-,TGTGCCAGCAGCCCCGCCGGACAGAAAATTGGCTACACCTTC,CASSPAGQKIGYTF
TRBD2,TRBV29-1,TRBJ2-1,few,TGCAGCGTTGTGAAGCTAGCGGGACCCTCTTCAAATGAGCAGTTCTTC,CSVVKLAGPSSNEQFF
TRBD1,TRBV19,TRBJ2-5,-,TGTGCCAGTAGTATAGATCGGGACAGGCTCAGGGGTCCGCGGTACTTC,CASSIDRDRLRGPRYF
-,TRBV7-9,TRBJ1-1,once,TGTGCCAGCAGCTTTTCCTGGGGGGACGGGTTGAACACTGAAGCTTTCTTT,CASSFSWGDGLNTEAFF
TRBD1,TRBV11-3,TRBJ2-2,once,TGTGCCAGCAGCGTCGGACAGGGGAACACCGGGGAGCTGTTTTTT,CASSVGQGNTGELFF
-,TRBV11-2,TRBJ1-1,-,TGTGCCAGCAGCTTATGGCTTGGTCCAGGGACTGAAGCTTTCTTT,CASSLWLGPGTEAFF
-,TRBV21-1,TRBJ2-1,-,TGTGCCAGCAGCAAAAACGGGTTGAATGAGCAGTTCTTC,CASSKNGLNEQFF
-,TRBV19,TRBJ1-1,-,TGTGCCAGTAGTATTCAAGGCGGTTTAGGCACTGAAGCTTTCTTT,CASSIQGGLGTEAFF
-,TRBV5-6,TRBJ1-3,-,TGTGCCAGCAGCCAAGGTGGGCCTGGAAACACCATATATTTT,CASSQGGPGNTIYF
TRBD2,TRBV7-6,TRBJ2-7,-,TGTGCCAGCAGCGGGGGGGTCTCCTACGAGCAGTACTTC,CASSGGVSYEQYF
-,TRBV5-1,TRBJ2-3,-,TGCGCCAGCAGCCCCTTATTAGCGGCAGATACGCAGTATTTT,CASSPLLAADTQYF
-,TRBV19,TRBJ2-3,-,TGTGCCAGTAGCTCGTACCCTCGGACAGATACGCAGTATTTT,CASSSYPRTDTQYF
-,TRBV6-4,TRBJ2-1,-,TGTGCCAGCAGTGACTTGGCGGGATCAATCGATGAGCAGTTCTTC,CASSDLAGSIDEQFF
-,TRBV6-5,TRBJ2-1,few,TGTGCCAGCAGTTACGCGGGGCCTGGATACAATGAGCAGTTCTTC,CASSYAGPGYNEQFF
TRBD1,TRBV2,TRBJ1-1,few,TGTGCCAGCAGTGGCGGCGAGACAGGGCGCGCTGAAGCTTTCTTT,CASSGGETGRAEAFF
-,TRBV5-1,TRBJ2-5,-,TGCGCCAGCAGCTTGGCTGCGGGACTCAGGGAGACCCAGTACTTC,CASSLAAGLRETQYF
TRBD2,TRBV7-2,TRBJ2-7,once,TGTGCCAGCAGCGAGGGACTAGCGGGGGGCTACTCCTACGAGCAGTACTTC,CASSEGLAGGYSYEQYF
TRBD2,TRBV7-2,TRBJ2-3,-,TGTGCCAGCAGCCAAGGACTAGCGGGGGTGAGCACAGATACGCAGTATTTT,CASSQGLAGVSTDTQYF
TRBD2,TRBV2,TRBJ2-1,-,TGTGCCAGCAGGACCGTGCTAGCGGGGCGTTACAATGAGCAGTTCTTC,CASRTVLAGRYNEQFF
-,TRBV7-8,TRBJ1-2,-,TGTGCCAGCAGCTTAGCACCGGGTATTGATGGCTACACCTTC,CASSLAPGIDGYTF
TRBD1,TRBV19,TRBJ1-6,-,TGTGCCAGTAGCCCCGGGACAGGGTTTTCACCCCTCCACTTT,CASSPGTGFSPLHF
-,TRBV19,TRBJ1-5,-,TGTGCCAGTTCGAGGCTCGGGAATCAGCCCCAGCATTTT,CASSRLGNQPQHF
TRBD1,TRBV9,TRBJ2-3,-,TGTGCCAGCAGCGCGTTGACAGGGAGCACAGATACGCAGTATTTT,CASSALTGSTDTQYF
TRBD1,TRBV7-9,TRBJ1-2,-,TGTGCCAGCAGCTTAGAAAGGGACAGGGTCGGTGGCTACACCTTC,CASSLERDRVGGYTF
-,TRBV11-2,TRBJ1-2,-,TGTGCCAGCAGCTTAGATCTGGGCAGCACCTATGGCTACACCTTC,CASSLDLGSTYGYTF
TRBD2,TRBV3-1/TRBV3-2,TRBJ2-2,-,TGTGCCAGCAGCTATTCGACTAGCGGGAGTCCCACCGGGGAGCTGTTTTTT,CASSYSTSGSPTGELFF
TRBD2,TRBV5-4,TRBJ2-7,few,TGTGCCAGCAGCACGACTAGCGCCTCCTACGAGCAGTACTTC,CASSTTSASYEQYF
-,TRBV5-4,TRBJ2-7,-,TGTGCCAGCAGCTTTGGTGTAGCCTACGAGCAGTACTTC,CASSFGVAYEQYF